A single TCR beta chain is shown here with its context. The V gene lost 4 bases and the J gene lost 1 base, with 8 bases spanning the gap. The CDR3 runs to 13 residues. Germline V gives CDR1 SQVTM, CDR2 ANQGSEA. Per the study methods: Nucleated cell counts were estimated from reference gene primer amplification. Clones were sequenced by immunoSEQ multiplex PCR, and TCRdb holds only the in-frame ones, with some missing. Clonal size and the V and J genes are those of that table, whereas D and trimming came from the DNA. The sample has about 310,000 clones, 87% seen once; the top ten hold 2% to 3%. This sample was taken from a study of blood T cell repertoires in COVID-19. Study in general: COVID-19 samples collected from the United States, Italy and Spain covered acute and convalescent phases. Sample material is recorded as cDNA or gDNA derived from T cells, B-cell-depleted T cells, or PBMCs.

The clonotype was recovered from a man aged 18 to 35 with active or convalescent COVID-19. The sample consisted of peripheral blood. V is TRBV29-1 and J is TRBJ1-5; TRBD1 might be the D (5 bases). CDR3 nucleotide sequence: TGCAGCGTTGGAAGGGGAAGCAATCAGCCCCAGCATTTT. This gives the protein CSVGRGSNQPQHF.